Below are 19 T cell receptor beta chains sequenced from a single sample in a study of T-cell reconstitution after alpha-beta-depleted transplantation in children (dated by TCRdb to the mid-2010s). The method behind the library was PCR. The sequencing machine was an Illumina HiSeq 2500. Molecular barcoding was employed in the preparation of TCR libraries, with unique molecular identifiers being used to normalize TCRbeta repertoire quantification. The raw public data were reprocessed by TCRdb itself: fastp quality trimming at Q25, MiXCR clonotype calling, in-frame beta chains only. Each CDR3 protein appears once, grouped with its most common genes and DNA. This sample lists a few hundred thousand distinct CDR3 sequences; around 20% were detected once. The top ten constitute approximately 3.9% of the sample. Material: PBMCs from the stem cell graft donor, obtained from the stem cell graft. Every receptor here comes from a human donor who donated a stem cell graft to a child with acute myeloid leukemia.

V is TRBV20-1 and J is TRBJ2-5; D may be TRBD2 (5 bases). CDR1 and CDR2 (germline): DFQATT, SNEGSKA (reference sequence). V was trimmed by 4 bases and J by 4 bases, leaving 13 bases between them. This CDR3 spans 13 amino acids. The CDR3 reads CSANDYGGETQYF. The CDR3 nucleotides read TGCAGTGCTAACGACTATGGAGGAGAGACCCAGTACTTC.

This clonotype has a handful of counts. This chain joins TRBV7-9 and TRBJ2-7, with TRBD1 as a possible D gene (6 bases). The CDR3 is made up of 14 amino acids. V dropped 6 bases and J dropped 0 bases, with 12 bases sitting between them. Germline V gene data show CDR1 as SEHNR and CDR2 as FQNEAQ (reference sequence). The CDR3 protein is CASRLTGTSYEQYF. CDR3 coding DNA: TGTGCCAGCAGATTGACAGGAACCTCCTACGAGCAGTACTTC.

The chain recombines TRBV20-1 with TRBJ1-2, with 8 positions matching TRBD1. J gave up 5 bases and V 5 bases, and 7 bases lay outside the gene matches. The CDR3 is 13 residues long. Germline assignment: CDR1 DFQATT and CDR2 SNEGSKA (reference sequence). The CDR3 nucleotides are TGCAGTGCTCGCGCCGGGACAGGATATGGCTACACCTTC. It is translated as CSARAGTGYGYTF.

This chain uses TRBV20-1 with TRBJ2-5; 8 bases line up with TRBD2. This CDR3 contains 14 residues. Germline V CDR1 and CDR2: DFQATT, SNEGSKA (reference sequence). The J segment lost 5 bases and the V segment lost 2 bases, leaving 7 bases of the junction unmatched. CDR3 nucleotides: TGCAGTGCTAGAAACGGGAGGGCCGGGGAGACCCAGTACTTC. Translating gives CSARNGRAGETQYF.

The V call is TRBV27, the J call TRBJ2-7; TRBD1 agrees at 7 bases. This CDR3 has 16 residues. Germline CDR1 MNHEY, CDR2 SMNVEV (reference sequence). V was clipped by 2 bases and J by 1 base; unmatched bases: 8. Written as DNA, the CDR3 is TGTGCCAGCAGTTTAACCGGACAGGCCTCTTCCTACGAGCAGTACTTC. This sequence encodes CASSLTGQASSYEQYF.

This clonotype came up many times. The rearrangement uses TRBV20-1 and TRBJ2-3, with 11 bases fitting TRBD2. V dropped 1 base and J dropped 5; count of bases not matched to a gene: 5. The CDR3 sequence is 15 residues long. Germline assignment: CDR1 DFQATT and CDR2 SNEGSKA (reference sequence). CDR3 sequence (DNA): TGCAGTGCTAGAGTAGCGGGAGGGCCTCAAGATACGCAGTATTTT. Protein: CSARVAGGPQDTQYF.

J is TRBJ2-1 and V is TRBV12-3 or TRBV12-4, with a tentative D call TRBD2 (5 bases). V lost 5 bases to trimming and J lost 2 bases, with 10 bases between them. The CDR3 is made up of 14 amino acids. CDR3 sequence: CASSPIGAYNEQFF. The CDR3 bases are TGTGCCAGCAGTCCCATCGGGGCCTACAATGAGCAGTTCTTC.

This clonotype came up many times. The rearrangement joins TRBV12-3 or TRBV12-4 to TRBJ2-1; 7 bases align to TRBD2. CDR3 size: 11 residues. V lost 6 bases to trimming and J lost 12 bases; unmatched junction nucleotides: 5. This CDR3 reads CASRDLAVQFF. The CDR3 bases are TGTGCCAGCAGGGATCTAGCGGTGCAGTTCTTC.

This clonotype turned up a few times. The CDR3 region is CSASEQRYEQYF. CDR3 nucleotide sequence: TGCAGTGCTAGTGAACAGCGATACGAGCAGTACTTC. The chain combines TRBV20-1 with TRBJ2-7; D not certain. The germline CDR1 and CDR2 sequences are DFQATT and SNEGSKA (reference sequence). Deletions cut 3 bases from V and 4 bases from J, with 10 bases between. The CDR3 length is 12 residues.

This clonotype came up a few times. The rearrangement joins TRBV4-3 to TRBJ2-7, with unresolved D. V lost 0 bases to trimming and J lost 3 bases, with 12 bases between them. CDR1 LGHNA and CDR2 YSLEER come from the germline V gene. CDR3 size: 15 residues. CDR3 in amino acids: CASSQEKSQGYEQYF. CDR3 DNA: TGCGCCAGCAGCCAAGAAAAGAGTCAAGGCTACGAGCAGTACTTC.

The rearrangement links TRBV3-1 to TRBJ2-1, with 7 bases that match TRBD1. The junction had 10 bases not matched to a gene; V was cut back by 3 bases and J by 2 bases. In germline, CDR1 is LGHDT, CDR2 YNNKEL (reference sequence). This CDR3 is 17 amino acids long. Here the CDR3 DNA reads TGTGCCAGCAGCCATAGATTGGGCAGGGGGACCTACAATGAGCAGTTCTTC. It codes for CASSHRLGRGTYNEQFF.

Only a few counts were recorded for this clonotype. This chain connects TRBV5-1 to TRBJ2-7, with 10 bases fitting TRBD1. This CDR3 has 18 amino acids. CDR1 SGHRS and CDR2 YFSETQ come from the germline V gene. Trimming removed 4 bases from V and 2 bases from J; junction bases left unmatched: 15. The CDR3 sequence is CASSLQDPGQGLPYEQYF. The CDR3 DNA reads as TGCGCCAGCAGCCTCCAAGATCCGGGACAGGGGCTTCCCTACGAGCAGTACTTC.

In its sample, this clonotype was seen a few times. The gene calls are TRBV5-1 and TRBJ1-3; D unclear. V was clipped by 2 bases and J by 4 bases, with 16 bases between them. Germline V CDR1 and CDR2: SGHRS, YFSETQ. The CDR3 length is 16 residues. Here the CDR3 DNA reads TGCGCCAGCAGCTTACAAGGACGCCTCAGAGGAAACACCATATATTTT. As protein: CASSLQGRLRGNTIYF. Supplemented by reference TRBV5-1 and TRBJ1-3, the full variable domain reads KAGVTQTPRYLIKTRGQQVTLSCSPISGHRSVSWYQQTPGQGLQFLFEYFSETQRNKGNFPGRFSGRQFSNSRSEMNVSTLELGDSALYLCASSLQGRLRGNTIYFGEGSWLTVV.

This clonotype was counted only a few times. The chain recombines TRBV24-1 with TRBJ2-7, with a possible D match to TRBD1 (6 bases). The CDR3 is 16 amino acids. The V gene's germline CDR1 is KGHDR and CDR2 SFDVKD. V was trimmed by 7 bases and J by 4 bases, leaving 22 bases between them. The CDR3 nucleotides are TGTGCCACCAGAAGCGGACAGAAACTAAACCTATACGAGCAGTACTTC. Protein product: CATRSGQKLNLYEQYF.

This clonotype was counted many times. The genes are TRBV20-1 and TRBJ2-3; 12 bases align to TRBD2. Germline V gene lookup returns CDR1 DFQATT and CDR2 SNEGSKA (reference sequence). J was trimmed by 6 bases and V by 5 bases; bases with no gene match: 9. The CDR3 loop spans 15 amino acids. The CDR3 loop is CSAQPSGRASDTQYF. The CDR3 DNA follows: TGCAGTGCTCAGCCTAGCGGGAGGGCCTCCGATACGCAGTATTTT.

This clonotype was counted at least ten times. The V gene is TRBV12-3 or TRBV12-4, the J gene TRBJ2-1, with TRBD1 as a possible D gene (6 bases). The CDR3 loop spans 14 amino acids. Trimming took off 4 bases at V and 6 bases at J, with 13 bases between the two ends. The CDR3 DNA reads TGTGCCAGCAGTTCCTGGGCGGACAGCAATGAGCAGTTCTTC. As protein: CASSSWADSNEQFF.

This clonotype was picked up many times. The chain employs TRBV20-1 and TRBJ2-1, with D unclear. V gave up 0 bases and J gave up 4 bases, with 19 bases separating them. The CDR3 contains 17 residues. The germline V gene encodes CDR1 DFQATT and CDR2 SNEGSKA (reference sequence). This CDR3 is CSARDRSASLAYNEQFF. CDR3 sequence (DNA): TGCAGTGCTAGAGATAGGTCGGCCTCCCTGGCATACAATGAGCAGTTCTTC.

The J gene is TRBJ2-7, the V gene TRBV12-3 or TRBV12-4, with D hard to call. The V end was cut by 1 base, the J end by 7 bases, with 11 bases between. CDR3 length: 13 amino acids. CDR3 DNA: TGTGCCAGCAGTTTAGTAGGTGAGAGTGAGCAGTACTTC. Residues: CASSLVGESEQYF.

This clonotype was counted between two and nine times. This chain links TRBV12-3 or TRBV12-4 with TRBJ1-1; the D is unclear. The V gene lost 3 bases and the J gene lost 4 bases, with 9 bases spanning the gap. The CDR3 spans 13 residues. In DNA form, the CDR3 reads TGTGCCAGCAGTTTGGAGTGGGGCACTGAAGCTTTCTTT. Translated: CASSLEWGTEAFF.